A single sample gave rise to the 7 T cell receptor beta chains below, sequenced in a study of vaccination effects on CD4 cells after COVID-19. Assay used: immunoSEQ multiplex PCR; TCRdb lists only in-frame clones, some missing. The table lists approximately 78,000 clones, about 80% of them singletons. These receptors are not linked to any known antigen. Antigen-specific CD4+ T cells were expanded (with viral peptide pools) by the ViraFEST assay ahead of sequencing. It was after around 10 days of culture that CD4+ T cells were isolated. Everyone in the study got two shots of either the BNT162b2 or mRNA-1273 vaccine. The sample consisted of CD4+ T cells from PBMCs cultured with HCoV-229E spike peptides, taken after COVID-19 vaccination. These receptors were obtained from a human donor who received a COVID-19 vaccine.

This chain connects TRBV3-1 (or the pseudogene TRBV3-2) to TRBJ2-7; 9 positions agree with TRBD1. This CDR3 comprises 11 residues. CDR1 is LGHDT and CDR2 is YNNKEL in the germline V gene (reference sequence). J gave up 13 bases and V 3 bases, and 4 bases lay outside the gene matches. CDR3 sequence (DNA): TGTGCCAGCAGCCACGGGACAGGGCTTTACGTC. Amino acid sequence: CASSHGTGLYV.

This clone was seen a few times. V usage is TRBV3-1 (or the pseudogene TRBV3-2) and J usage is TRBJ2-2; TRBD1 or TRBD2 may be the D gene (5 bases each). From germline, CDR1 is LGHDT and CDR2 YNNKEL (reference sequence). The CDR3 runs to 12 residues. The V end lost 3 bases, the J end lost 9 bases, and 8 bases lay between the germline ends. The CDR3 DNA reads as TGTGCCAGCAGCCACCTGGGACGGGAGCTGTTTTTT. Translating it yields CASSHLGRELFF.

The rearrangement links TRBV2 to TRBJ2-5; 7 positions agree with TRBD2. This CDR3 is 18 amino acids long. The trim removed 5 bases at V and 5 bases at J, leaving 20 bases unmatched. CDR1 is SNHLY, CDR2 FYNNEI, per germline. Here the CDR3 DNA reads TGTGCCAGCAGTCGGATTTGGGCTAGCGGAAATTTAGGGGAGACCCAGTACTTC. It yields the protein CASSRIWASGNLGETQYF.

The V and J genes are TRBV19 and TRBJ1-6, with D possibly being TRBD1 (6 bases). This CDR3 region has 16 residues. Germline V gene sequence: CDR1 LNHDA, CDR2 SQIVND (reference sequence). The germline V and J ends were trimmed by 5 bases and 11 bases, with 22 bases remaining between them. DNA for the CDR3: TGTGCCAGTAGTTCCGCCGGGACATCACTAAGTACACCCCTCCACTTT. Its translation: CASSSAGTSLSTPLHF.

The chain joins TRBV5-1 to TRBJ2-3; 7 positions match TRBD1. CDR1 and CDR2 (germline): SGHRS, YFSETQ. J gave up 6 bases and V 4 bases, and 11 bases lay outside the gene matches. This CDR3 has 15 amino acids. The CDR3 DNA follows: TGCGCCAGCAGCCTACAAACAGGGGCCTGGGATACGCAGTATTTT. This sequence encodes CASSLQTGAWDTQYF. Full variable domain (remainder filled in from reference TRBV5-1 and TRBJ2-3): KAGVTQTPRYLIKTRGQQVTLSCSPISGHRSVSWYQQTPGQGLQFLFEYFSETQRNKGNFPGRFSGRQFSNSRSEMNVSTLELGDSALYLCASSLQTGAWDTQYFGPGTRLTVL.

The chain recombines TRBV2 with TRBJ2-2; D is uncertain. The V gene lost 5 bases and the J gene lost 1 base, with 14 bases spanning the gap. The CDR3 contains 16 residues. Per the germline V gene, CDR1 is SNHLY and CDR2 is FYNNEI. CDR3 region: CASSLRLLQNTGELFF. The DNA of the CDR3 is TGTGCCAGCAGTTTGCGACTCCTACAGAACACCGGGGAGCTGTTTTTT.

This sequence joins TRBV4-1 and TRBJ2-7, with a possible D match to TRBD2 (5 bases). Germline V CDR1 and CDR2: MGHRA, YSYEKL. The CDR3 covers 16 residues. Trimming took 4 bases from V and 7 from J, leaving 23 bases between them. The CDR3 reads CASSPSGTNPPFEQYV. The CDR3 DNA reads TGCGCCAGCAGCCCGAGCGGAACCAATCCACCCTTTGAGCAGTACGTC.